One sample yielded the 7 T cell receptor beta chains listed below, sequenced in a study of type 1 and type 2 diabetes patients. Amplification started from genomic DNA. Multiplex PCR with 30 forward and 13 reverse primers amplified the TCR beta CDR3. In TCRdb, the multiplex PCR reads were re-called with MiXCR into one record per CDR3 protein. This sample has around 300,000 distinct CDR3 sequences, with over 45% found just once. The specimen was peripheral blood mononuclear cells (PBMCs). The receptors were gathered from a man between 18 and 35 years old with type 2 diabetes.

This chain joins TRBV10-1 and TRBJ2-5, with no clear D. The CDR3 has 14 residues. V lost 0 bases, J lost 1 base, and 6 bases lay in between. Looked up from germline, CDR1 is WNHNN and CDR2 is SYGVQD (reference sequence). This chain's CDR3 is CASSESSTQETQYF. In DNA form, the CDR3 reads TGCGCCAGCAGTGAGTCAAGCACCCAAGAGACCCAGTACTTC.

Notes on this clonotype: A read error may produce the germline difference seen at one junction end. This chain uses TRBV12-3 or TRBV12-4 with TRBJ2-7; D remains unclear. The CDR3 spans 15 residues. This chain's CDR3 is CASGLRGSASYEQYF. CDR3 coding DNA: TGTGCCAGCGGTTTAAGAGGTTCAGCGTCCTACGAGCAGTACTTC.

The V gene is TRBV20-1, the J gene TRBJ1-1; D uncertain. This CDR3 is 12 amino acids long. V was trimmed by 8 bases and J by 6 bases, leaving 16 bases between them. Germline V CDR1 and CDR2: DFQATT, SNEGSKA (reference sequence). CDR3 residues: CSLNQAVAEAFF. The CDR3 bases are TGCAGTCTTAACCAAGCCGTGGCTGAAGCTTTCTTT.

The chain links TRBV7-8 to TRBJ2-2; D perhaps matches TRBD2 (5 bases). V gave up 7 bases and J gave up 9 bases, with 15 bases separating them. This CDR3 spans 13 amino acids. CDR1 is SGHVS, CDR2 FQNEAQ, per germline. The CDR3 protein is CASTAGEIRELFF. The CDR3, as DNA: TGTGCCAGCACCGCCGGGGAAATCAGGGAGCTGTTTTTT. Looking up the rest from reference TRBV7-8 and TRBJ2-2 gives the full variable domain: GAGVSQSPRYKVAKRGQDVALRCDPISGHVSLFWYQQALGQGPEFLTYFQNEAQLDKSGLPSDRFFAERPEGSVSTLKIQRTQQEDSAVYLCASTAGEIRELFFGEGSRLTVL.

This clonotype was seen repeatedly, ten times or more. V gene TRBV15 combines with J gene TRBJ1-2; 8 positions agree with TRBD1. The CDR3 sequence is 12 residues long. The V gene's germline CDR1 is LNHNV and CDR2 YYDKDF (reference sequence). J was trimmed by 6 bases and V by 3 bases; bases with no gene match: 0. The CDR3 DNA sequence: TGTGCCACCAGCAGGGACAGGGATGGCTACACCTTC. This encodes CATSRDRDGYTF. Using reference TRBV15 and TRBJ1-2 for the parts outside the CDR3, the full variable domain is DAMVIQNPRYQVTQFGKPVTLSCSQTLNHNVMYWYQQKSSQAPKLLFHYYDKDFNNEADTPDNFQSRRPNTSFCFLDIRSPGLGDTAMYLCATSRDRDGYTFGSGTRLTVV.

V gene TRBV7-2 combines with J gene TRBJ2-1, with 7 nucleotides matching TRBD2. The junction had 17 bases not matched to a gene; V was cut back by 3 bases and J by 12 bases. The CDR3 totals 16 residues. CDR1 and CDR2 (germline): SGHTA, FQGNSA. CDR3 DNA sequence: TGTGCCAGCAGCTTCAGTCCGGGACTATCGCTAACTCGGCAGTTCTTC. Translating it yields CASSFSPGLSLTRQFF.

The CDR3 nucleotides are TGCAGTGCAAGGGACAGGGTAAGGGATGGCTACACCTTC. Encoded protein: CSARDRVRDGYTF. The chain is built from TRBV20-1 and TRBJ1-2; 9 bases fit TRBD1. The CDR3 consists of 13 residues. The germline gives CDR1 DFQATT, CDR2 SNEGSKA (reference sequence). V dropped 6 bases and J dropped 6; count of bases not matched to a gene: 8.